This TCR beta chain was captured by sequencing in a study of blood T cell repertoires in COVID-19. Study-wide context: Donors in the United States, Italy and Spain gave samples during acute or convalescent COVID-19.

V was trimmed by 2 bases and J by 6 bases, leaving 16 bases between them. The CDR3 contains 15 residues. CDR1 and CDR2 (germline): SGHAT, FQNNGV. Sequencing used immunoSEQ multiplex PCR; TCRdb keeps in-frame clones, though not all of them. In the table there are a few hundred thousand clones, roughly 87% of which are singletons. The clonotype comes from a man aged 18 to 30 with active or convalescent COVID-19. This chain links TRBV11-2 with TRBJ1-1; unclear D gene. Sequencing was performed on peripheral blood. DNA of the CDR3: TGTGCCAGCAGCTTAATCCGCAGGCGTGGTTCTGAAGCTTTCTTT. Amino acids: CASSLIRRRGSEAFF.